A selection of T cell receptor beta chains follows, all from one sample in a study of cytomegalovirus exposure and HLA in healthy donors. TCRdb's table, derived via immunoSEQ multiplex PCR, lists solely in-frame clones and lacks some. The data hold about 57,000 clones, with around 83% observed a single time. The source material was PBMCs. These receptors came from a man aged 25 to 40 in good health and CMV-seronegative. Both conserved end residues are part of each CDR3. Fields, in order: CDR3 length, V gene, clone size, J gene, D gene, CDR3 protein, CDR3 DNA. The D gene is left open where the match is weak. Size tells how often a clone was seen (once, few, many) or the class of an expanded clone, and some rows leave it out.

CDR3 length: 14
V gene: TRBV6-5
clone size: .
J gene: TRBJ2-2
D gene: .
CDR3 protein: CASKRGQFTGELFF
CDR3 DNA: TGTGCCAGCAAACGAGGACAGTTCACCGGGGAGCTGTTTTTT

CDR3 length: 16
V gene: TRBV7-2
clone size: once
J gene: TRBJ1-1
D gene: .
CDR3 protein: CASSPGPNFMNTEAFF
CDR3 DNA: TGTGCCAGCAGCCCTGGTCCTAACTTTATGAACACTGAAGCTTTCTTT

CDR3 length: 15
V gene: TRBV5-5
clone size: .
J gene: TRBJ1-4
D gene: .
CDR3 protein: CASSSGGDSNEKLFF
CDR3 DNA: TGTGCCAGCAGCTCTGGGGGCGACAGCAATGAAAAACTGTTTTTT

CDR3 length: 12
V gene: TRBV7-9
clone size: .
J gene: TRBJ2-1
D gene: .
CDR3 protein: CASSPPRSEQFF
CDR3 DNA: TGTGCCAGCAGCCCACCCCGGTCTGAGCAGTTCTTC

CDR3 length: 14
V gene: TRBV15
clone size: .
J gene: TRBJ1-5
D gene: .
CDR3 protein: CATSRGGGNQPQHF
CDR3 DNA: TGTGCCACCAGCAGAGGGGGAGGGAATCAGCCCCAGCATTTT

CDR3 length: 18
V gene: TRBV7-9
clone size: .
J gene: TRBJ2-6
D gene: .
CDR3 protein: CASSPQGSSFSGANVLTF
CDR3 DNA: TGTGCCAGCAGCCCCCAGGGGTCCTCTTTCTCTGGGGCCAACGTCCTGACTTTC

CDR3 length: 13
V gene: TRBV7-2
clone size: .
J gene: TRBJ2-7
D gene: .
CDR3 protein: CASSLYITDEQYF
CDR3 DNA: TGTGCCAGCAGCTTATATATAACTGACGAGCAGTACTTC

CDR3 length: 15
V gene: TRBV5-4
clone size: .
J gene: TRBJ1-2
D gene: .
CDR3 protein: CASSLAGQGGYGYTF
CDR3 DNA: TGTGCCAGCAGCTTGGCAGGGCAGGGTGGCTATGGCTACACCTTC

CDR3 length: 14
V gene: TRBV4-2
clone size: .
J gene: TRBJ2-7
D gene: .
CDR3 protein: CASSQVGTLYEQYF
CDR3 DNA: TGTGCCAGCAGCCAGGTGGGGACACTCTACGAGCAGTACTTC

CDR3 length: 15
V gene: TRBV5-1
clone size: .
J gene: TRBJ1-4
D gene: .
CDR3 protein: CASSFGRGSDEKLFF
CDR3 DNA: TGCGCCAGCAGCTTCGGCAGGGGTTCCGATGAAAAACTGTTTTTT

CDR3 length: 16
V gene: TRBV7-8
clone size: .
J gene: TRBJ1-1
D gene: .
CDR3 protein: CASSPGRWGHHTEAFF
CDR3 DNA: TGTGCCAGCAGCCCGGGTAGGTGGGGGCACCACACTGAAGCTTTCTTT

CDR3 length: 13
V gene: TRBV29-1
clone size: .
J gene: TRBJ2-7
D gene: TRBD2
CDR3 protein: CSVRSGASYEQYF
CDR3 DNA: TGCAGCGTTCGAAGCGGGGCATCCTACGAGCAGTACTTC

CDR3 length: 18
V gene: TRBV11-2
clone size: .
J gene: TRBJ2-3
D gene: TRBD2
CDR3 protein: CASSTSGVAGGFTDTQYF
CDR3 DNA: TGTGCCAGCAGCACGAGCGGAGTAGCGGGGGGGTTCACAGATACGCAGTATTTT

CDR3 length: 14
V gene: TRBV9
clone size: .
J gene: TRBJ1-4
D gene: TRBD1
CDR3 protein: CASSGGQLNEKLFF
CDR3 DNA: TGTGCCAGCAGCGGGGGACAGTTAAATGAAAAACTGTTTTTT

CDR3 length: 15
V gene: TRBV7-6
clone size: .
J gene: TRBJ2-3
D gene: TRBD1
CDR3 protein: CASSFRDRGSDTQYF
CDR3 DNA: TGTGCCAGCAGCTTCCGGGACAGGGGATCAGATACGCAGTATTTT

CDR3 length: 16
V gene: TRBV27
clone size: once
J gene: TRBJ1-2
D gene: .
CDR3 protein: CASSPMVFEGRGGYTF
CDR3 DNA: TGTGCCAGCAGCCCCATGGTATTTGAGGGTAGGGGGGGCTACACCTTC

CDR3 length: 16
V gene: TRBV7-2
clone size: .
J gene: TRBJ1-5
D gene: TRBD1
CDR3 protein: CASSSVGTALSQPQHF
CDR3 DNA: TGTGCCAGCAGCTCCGTGGGGACAGCCCTGAGTCAGCCCCAGCATTTT

CDR3 length: 13
V gene: TRBV5-1
clone size: .
J gene: TRBJ2-7
D gene: .
CDR3 protein: CASSFGDNYEQYF
CDR3 DNA: TGCGCCAGCAGCTTCGGGGACAACTACGAGCAGTACTTC

CDR3 length: 13
V gene: TRBV7-9
clone size: .
J gene: TRBJ1-1
D gene: TRBD1
CDR3 protein: CASKSGGHTEAFF
CDR3 DNA: TGTGCCAGCAAGTCAGGGGGCCACACTGAAGCTTTCTTT

CDR3 length: 16
V gene: TRBV5-1
clone size: .
J gene: TRBJ1-3
D gene: TRBD1
CDR3 protein: CASSLAGDSPGNTIYF
CDR3 DNA: TGCGCCAGCAGCTTGGCCGGGGACAGTCCTGGAAACACCATATATTTT

CDR3 length: 15
V gene: TRBV7-7
clone size: once
J gene: TRBJ2-5
D gene: TRBD2
CDR3 protein: CASSPGGRAEETQYF
CDR3 DNA: TGTGCTAGCAGCCCCGGCGGGAGGGCCGAGGAGACCCAGTACTTC

CDR3 length: 13
V gene: TRBV9
clone size: .
J gene: TRBJ1-3
D gene: TRBD1
CDR3 protein: CASTRDRGNTIYF
CDR3 DNA: TGTGCCAGCACCCGGGACAGGGGAAACACCATATATTTT

CDR3 length: 13
V gene: TRBV7-2
clone size: once
J gene: TRBJ2-5
D gene: TRBD1
CDR3 protein: CASSLGQGETQYF
CDR3 DNA: TGTGCCAGCAGCCTGGGACAGGGGGAGACCCAGTACTTC

CDR3 length: 16
V gene: TRBV28
clone size: few
J gene: TRBJ1-6
D gene: TRBD1
CDR3 protein: CASSRGDRGHNSPLHF
CDR3 DNA: TGTGCCAGCAGCCGAGGGGACAGGGGACATAATTCACCCCTCCACTTT

CDR3 length: 13
V gene: TRBV4-1
clone size: .
J gene: TRBJ2-7
D gene: .
CDR3 protein: CASSHQPPREQYF
CDR3 DNA: TGCGCCAGCAGCCATCAACCCCCCCGGGAGCAGTACTTC